These 29 T cell receptor beta chains share one sample of origin, sequenced in a study of CD8 T cells in ankylosing spondylitis. Using its own MiXCR run on the 5' RACE reads, TCRdb lists one record per CDR3 protein. The sample has some 130,000 distinct CDR3 sequences, roughly 7.7% seen once. The sequenced sample was synovial fluid, either unsorted or a sorted T cell fraction (not recorded which). Receptor source: a male donor with ankylosing spondylitis.

This clonotype appeared many times. The J gene is TRBJ2-3, the V gene TRBV5-1, with D uncertain. The CDR3 is 15 amino acids. V dropped 7 bases and J dropped 5 bases, with 20 bases sitting between them. Germline V gene lookup returns CDR1 SGHRS and CDR2 YFSETQ. The CDR3 DNA follows: TGCGCCAGCCAGCAAACGGCAGTTGCACGAGATACGCAGTATTTT. Residues: CASQQTAVARDTQYF.

CDR3 loop: CSASWDSNQPQHF. The CDR3 DNA reads TGCAGTGCTAGCTGGGATAGCAATCAGCCCCAGCATTTT. This chain uses TRBV20-1 with TRBJ1-5, with no clear D. Germline lookup yields CDR1 DFQATT and CDR2 SNEGSKA (reference sequence). The CDR3 sequence is 13 residues long. Trimming took 3 bases from V and 0 from J, leaving 6 bases between them.

This clonotype was counted only a few times. The V and J genes are TRBV6-5 and TRBJ2-7; D is possibly TRBD1 (6 bases). V lost 0 bases and J lost 2, with 11 bases in between. Germline lookup yields CDR1 MNHEY and CDR2 SVGAGI. CDR3 length equals 15 residues. CDR3 sequence reads: CASSYSSRGTYEQYF. As DNA, the CDR3 is TGTGCCAGCAGTTACTCGTCCAGGGGAACCTACGAGCAGTACTTC.

This clonotype has a count of ten or more. The rearrangement joins TRBV29-1 to TRBJ1-2; TRBD1 is a possible D gene (5 bases). The CDR3 spans 13 residues. Trimming cost V 5 bases and J 0 bases, with 10 bases left between them. In germline, CDR1 is SQVTM, CDR2 ANQGSEA. CDR3 in amino acids: CSVRIGANYGYTF. CDR3 in DNA: TGCAGCGTTCGAATAGGGGCTAACTATGGCTACACCTTC.

This clonotype was seen repeatedly, ten times or more. The chain is built from TRBV20-1 and TRBJ1-1, with 8 bases matching TRBD1. CDR3 length: 15 amino acids. The V gene end was trimmed by 1 base and the J gene end by 4 bases; junction bases not matched to a gene: 8. Germline lookup yields CDR1 DFQATT and CDR2 SNEGSKA (reference sequence). The chain's CDR3 is CSARAAGQGTTEAFF. The CDR3 coding sequence is TGCAGTGCTAGAGCCGCAGGACAGGGAACCACTGAAGCTTTCTTT.

This clonotype has at least ten counts. V and J are TRBV20-1 and TRBJ2-3, with D perhaps matching TRBD2 (5 bases). V was trimmed by 2 bases and J by 3 bases, leaving 12 bases between them. In germline, CDR1 is DFQATT, CDR2 SNEGSKA (reference sequence). CDR3 length equals 14 residues. The CDR3 loop is CSARPLATTDTQYF. The CDR3 bases are TGCAGTGCTAGACCTTTAGCGACGACAGATACGCAGTATTTT.

This clonotype was seen a few times. The V and J genes are TRBV20-1 and TRBJ2-7, with D unclear. Germline CDR1 and CDR2: DFQATT and SNEGSKA (reference sequence). This CDR3 comprises 14 residues. With 0 bases removed from V and 0 bases from J, the gap between germline ends came to 9 bases. For the CDR3, the DNA is TGCAGTGCTAGAGAGGGCTCGAGCTCCTACGAGCAGTACTTC. Its protein product is CSAREGSSSYEQYF.

This clonotype occurred many times. The V and J genes are TRBV20-1 and TRBJ1-5; 9 positions match TRBD1. CDR1 and CDR2 from the germline V gene are DFQATT and SNEGSKA (reference sequence). The CDR3 is 16 amino acids. The trim removed 0 bases at V and 4 bases at J, leaving 7 bases unmatched. This chain's CDR3 is CSARDRYRGRNQPQHF. The CDR3 nucleotides are TGCAGTGCTAGAGATCGATACAGGGGGCGGAATCAGCCCCAGCATTTT.

About this clonotype: A much bigger clone sits one base away, suggesting this may be a read error. The V call is TRBV5-1, the J call TRBJ1-2; weak D call: TRBD1 (5 bases). The CDR3 covers 12 residues. The V end was cut by 4 bases, the J end by 2 bases, with 6 bases between. Germline V gene data show CDR1 as SGHRS and CDR2 as YFSETQ. CDR3 region: CASSRGNYGYTF. CDR3 DNA sequence: TGCGCCAGCAGCCGGGGGAACTATGGCTACACCTTC.

This clonotype was seen a few times. V usage is TRBV3-1 and J usage is TRBJ2-3, with D maybe TRBD2 (5 bases). CDR1 is LGHDT and CDR2 is YNNKEL in the germline V gene (reference sequence). Trimming stripped 1 base from V and 4 bases from J, with 9 bases between. The CDR3 spans 14 residues. The CDR3 coding sequence is TGTGCCAGCAGCCAAGTAAACGGGGCAGATACGCAGTATTTT. Protein product: CASSQVNGADTQYF.

The sample holds many counts of this clonotype. This chain links TRBV6-2 or TRBV6-3 with TRBJ2-7, with a weak D call TRBD2 (6 bases). Trimming removed 4 bases at V and 0 bases at J, with 13 bases between. The CDR3 sequence is 15 residues long. CDR1 and CDR2 (germline): MNHEY, SVGEGT. The CDR3 coding sequence is TGTGCCAGCAGTTGGTGGGGACTTTCCTCCTACGAGCAGTACTTC. Its translation: CASSWWGLSSYEQYF.

The genes are TRBV4-1 and TRBJ2-2, with TRBD1 matching 7 bases. CDR1 MGHRA and CDR2 YSYEKL come from the germline V gene. J gave up 5 bases and V 3 bases, and 6 bases lay outside the gene matches. The CDR3 sequence is 15 residues long. As DNA, the CDR3 is TGCGCCAGCAGCCAGCTTGACAGGGAAACCGGGGAGCTGTTTTTT. Its protein product is CASSQLDRETGELFF.

This chain links TRBV5-4 with TRBJ1-2; 7 bases map to TRBD1. CDR1 is SGHNT, CDR2 YYREEE, per germline (reference sequence). V dropped 5 bases and J dropped 1; count of bases not matched to a gene: 14. The CDR3 has 17 residues. This CDR3 is CASRLGLGQDLNYGYTF. The CDR3 bases are TGTGCCAGCAGACTGGGCCTAGGACAGGATCTTAACTATGGCTACACCTTC.

This clonotype was detected ten times or more. The V and J genes are TRBV25-1 and TRBJ2-6; no clear D gene. Looked up from germline, CDR1 is MGHDK and CDR2 is SYGVNS. This CDR3 has 17 residues. V was cut by 3 bases and J by 0 bases, with 12 bases left in between. CDR3 protein: CASSDPGFSSGANVLTF. As DNA, the CDR3 is TGTGCCAGCAGTGATCCGGGCTTCTCCTCTGGGGCCAACGTCCTGACTTTC.

Ten or more counts support this clonotype. V and J are TRBV27 and TRBJ2-1, with a weak D call TRBD2 (6 bases). The CDR3 extends over 14 amino acids. The germline V gene has CDR1 MNHEY and CDR2 SMNVEV (reference sequence). V was cut by 8 bases and J by 0 bases, with 11 bases left in between. CDR3 DNA: TGTGCCAGCCGGGGACTGAGCTCCTACAATGAGCAGTTCTTC. It translates to CASRGLSSYNEQFF.

This clonotype was observed many times. DNA for the CDR3: TGCGCCAGCAGCTTGATGGGCACCCTTCCCTACAATGAGCAGTTCTTC. Translated, it gives CASSLMGTLPYNEQFF. This rearrangement joins TRBV5-1 to TRBJ2-1; unclear D gene. V dropped 1 base and J dropped 2 bases, with 13 bases sitting between them. Looked up from germline, CDR1 is SGHRS and CDR2 is YFSETQ. The length of the CDR3 is 16 residues.

This clonotype was observed many times. The chain is built from TRBV20-1 and TRBJ2-3; D gene uncertain. The CDR3 spans 14 residues. Germline CDR1 and CDR2: DFQATT and SNEGSKA (reference sequence). Trimming left V 0 bases short and J 2 bases short, with 9 bases between. The CDR3 sequence: CSARDALFTDTQYF. The DNA for the CDR3 is TGCAGTGCTAGAGATGCTCTGTTCACAGATACGCAGTATTTT.

This clonotype appeared many times. In DNA form, the CDR3 reads TGCAGTGCTAGGGACGGGAGGGACACTGAAGCTTTCTTT. It translates to CSARDGRDTEAFF. V usage is TRBV20-1 and J usage is TRBJ1-1; D gene ambiguous. V was trimmed by 3 bases and J by 3 bases, leaving 11 bases between them. Germline values: CDR1 DFQATT, CDR2 SNEGSKA (reference sequence). This CDR3 has 13 amino acids.

The chain combines TRBV5-1 with TRBJ1-1; D possibly corresponds to TRBD1 (6 bases). The CDR3 extends over 13 amino acids. The V end was cut by 3 bases, the J end by 11 bases, with 17 bases between. The V gene's germline CDR1 is SGHRS and CDR2 YFSETQ. CDR3 sequence (DNA): TGCGCCAGCAGCTACCAGGGGCAGGGAGAGGCTTTCTTT. It translates to CASSYQGQGEAFF.

This clonotype showed up many times. CDR3 protein: CASRRQGSYNEQFF. CDR3 DNA sequence: TGTGCCAGCAGGAGACAGGGTTCTTACAATGAGCAGTTCTTC. The J gene is TRBJ2-1, the V gene TRBV7-9; 7 positions match TRBD1. Trimming at V came to 6 bases and at J to 4 bases, leaving 6 bases not matched to a gene. There are 14 residues in the CDR3. Germline assignment: CDR1 SEHNR and CDR2 FQNEAQ (reference sequence).

This clonotype was detected only a few times. The chain has TRBV20-1 and TRBJ2-5; the match to TRBD2 covers 7 bases. The CDR3 is 11 residues long. Germline CDR1 is DFQATT and CDR2 is SNEGSKA (reference sequence). Written as DNA, the CDR3 is TGCAGCCCGGACGGGGGGGAGACCCAGTACTTC. It codes for CSPDGGETQYF.

This clonotype was detected many times. The chain combines TRBV4-2 with TRBJ1-3, with 8 bases that match TRBD1. The CDR3 contains 18 residues. V gave up 3 bases and J gave up 1 base; unmatched junction bases: 11. Germline V gives CDR1 LGHNA, CDR2 YNFKEQ. Written as DNA, the CDR3 is TGTGCCAGCAGCCAGCGCCTAATAGGGACAGGATCTGGAAACACCATATATTTT. Translation: CASSQRLIGTGSGNTIYF.

This clonotype has only a few counts. CDR3 nucleotide sequence: TGCAGCGTTGTAAGGGGGACGGGTCAGCCCCAGCATTTT. Its protein product is CSVVRGTGQPQHF. This chain uses TRBV29-1 with TRBJ1-5; TRBD1 is a possible D gene (6 bases). The length of the CDR3 is 13 residues. Germline CDR1 SQVTM, CDR2 ANQGSEA. The V end lost 4 bases, the J end lost 6 bases, and 13 bases lay between the germline ends.

The table lists this clonotype with many counts. This chain uses TRBV6-5 with TRBJ1-1; D not resolved. V shed 2 bases and J shed 2 bases, with 9 bases lying between them. CDR3 size: 14 residues. Per germline, CDR1 MNHEY and CDR2 SVGAGI. CDR3 loop: CASSYGVGNTEAFF. The CDR3 DNA sequence: TGTGCCAGCAGTTACGGGGTTGGAAACACTGAAGCTTTCTTT.

This chain connects TRBV4-2 to TRBJ2-7; TRBD2 aligns across 7 bases. The CDR3 is 14 residues long. V shed 4 bases and J 3 bases; nucleotides not matched to a gene: 6. In germline, CDR1 is LGHNA, CDR2 YNFKEQ. Here the CDR3 reads CASSPGGGVYEQYF. In DNA form, the CDR3 reads TGTGCCAGCAGCCCTGGGGGAGGGGTCTACGAGCAGTACTTC.

This clonotype has a count of ten or more. The rearrangement uses TRBV6-5 and TRBJ1-1; no definite D call. The CDR3 contains 12 residues. Trimming pared 5 bases from V and 6 bases from J, leaving 10 bases between. Germline V gives CDR1 MNHEY, CDR2 SVGAGI. This CDR3 reads CASSTRRAEAFF. The CDR3, as DNA: TGTGCCAGCAGTACCCGTCGCGCTGAAGCTTTCTTT.

In its sample, this clonotype was seen many times. CDR3 region: CASSRRPPTGSSTDTQYF. DNA for the CDR3: TGTGCCAGTAGTAGAAGGCCCCCGACCGGGTCTAGCACAGATACGCAGTATTTT. The rearrangement joins TRBV19 to TRBJ2-3; no clear D gene. The CDR3 contains 18 residues. The V end lost 4 bases, the J end lost 0 bases, and 20 bases lay between the germline ends. Germline V lookup: CDR1 LNHDA, CDR2 SQIVND (reference sequence).

V is TRBV29-1 and J is TRBJ1-4; 8 bases map to TRBD1. The V gene end was trimmed by 4 bases and the J gene end by 5 bases; junction bases not matched to a gene: 9. This CDR3 contains 15 residues. From germline, CDR1 is SQVTM and CDR2 ANQGSEA. CDR3 residues: CSVVGQGETNEKLFF. For the CDR3, the DNA is TGCAGCGTTGTCGGACAGGGTGAAACAAATGAAAAACTGTTTTTT.

The chain couples TRBV12-3 or TRBV12-4 to TRBJ1-3; a weak D match, TRBD1 (6 bases). The V end lost 3 bases, the J end lost 2 bases, and 17 bases lay between the germline ends. CDR3 length equals 17 residues. The DNA of the CDR3 is TGTGCCAGCAGTTTTGGGACATCCATGAGCACTGGAAACACCATATATTTT. Residues: CASSFGTSMSTGNTIYF.